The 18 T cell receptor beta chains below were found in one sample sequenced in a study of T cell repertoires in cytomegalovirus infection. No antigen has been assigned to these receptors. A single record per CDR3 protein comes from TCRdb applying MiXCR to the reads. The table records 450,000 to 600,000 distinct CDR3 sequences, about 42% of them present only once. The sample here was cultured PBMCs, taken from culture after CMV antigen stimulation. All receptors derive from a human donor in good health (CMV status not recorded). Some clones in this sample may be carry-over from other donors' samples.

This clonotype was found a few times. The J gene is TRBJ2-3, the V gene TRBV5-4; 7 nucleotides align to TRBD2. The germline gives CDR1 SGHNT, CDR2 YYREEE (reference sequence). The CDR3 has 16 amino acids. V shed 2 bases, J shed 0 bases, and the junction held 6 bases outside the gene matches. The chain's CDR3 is CASSFPGGRSTDTQYF. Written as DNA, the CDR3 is TGTGCCAGCAGCTTCCCCGGGGGGAGAAGCACAGATACGCAGTATTTT.

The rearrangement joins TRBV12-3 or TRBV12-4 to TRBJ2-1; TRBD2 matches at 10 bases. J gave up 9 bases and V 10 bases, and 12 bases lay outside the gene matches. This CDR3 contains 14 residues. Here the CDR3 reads CATSISGRGAEQFF. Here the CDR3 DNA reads TGTGCCACCTCGATAAGCGGGAGGGGGGCTGAGCAGTTCTTC.

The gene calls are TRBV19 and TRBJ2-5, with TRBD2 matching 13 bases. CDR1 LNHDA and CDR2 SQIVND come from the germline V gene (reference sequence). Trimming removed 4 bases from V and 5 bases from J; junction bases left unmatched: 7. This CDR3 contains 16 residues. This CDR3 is CASSKGTSGDAETQYF. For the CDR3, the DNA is TGTGCCAGTAGTAAGGGGACTAGCGGGGACGCGGAGACCCAGTACTTC. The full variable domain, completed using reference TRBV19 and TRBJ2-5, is DGGITQSPKYLFRKEGQNVTLSCEQNLNHDAMYWYRQDPGQGLRLIYYSQIVNDFQKGDIAEGYSVSREKKESFPLTVTSAQKNPTAFYLCASSKGTSGDAETQYFGPGTRLLVL.

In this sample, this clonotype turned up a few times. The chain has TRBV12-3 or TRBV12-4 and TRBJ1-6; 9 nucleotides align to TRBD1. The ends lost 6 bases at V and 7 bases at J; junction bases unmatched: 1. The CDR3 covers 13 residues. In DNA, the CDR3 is TGTGCCAGCAGGGGACAGGGAAATTCACCCCTCCACTTT. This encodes CASRGQGNSPLHF.

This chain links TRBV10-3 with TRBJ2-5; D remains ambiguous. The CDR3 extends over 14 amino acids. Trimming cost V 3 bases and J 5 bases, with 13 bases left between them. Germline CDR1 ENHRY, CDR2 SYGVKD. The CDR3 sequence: CAISDSSGLETQYF. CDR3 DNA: TGTGCCATCAGTGACTCTAGTGGTTTGGAGACCCAGTACTTC.

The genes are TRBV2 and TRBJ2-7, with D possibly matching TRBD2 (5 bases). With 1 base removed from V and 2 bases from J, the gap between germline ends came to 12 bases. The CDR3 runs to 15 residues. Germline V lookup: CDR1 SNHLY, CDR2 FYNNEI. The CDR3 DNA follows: TGTGCCAGCAGTGAAGGGCCCTCGGGGACCTACGAGCAGTACTTC. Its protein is CASSEGPSGTYEQYF. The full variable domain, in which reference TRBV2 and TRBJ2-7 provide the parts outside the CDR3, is EPEVTQTPSHQVTQMGQEVILRCVPISNHLYFYWYRQILGQKVEFLVSFYNNEISEKSEIFDDQFSVERPDGSNFTLKIRSTKLEDSAMYFCASSEGPSGTYEQYFGPGTRLTVT.

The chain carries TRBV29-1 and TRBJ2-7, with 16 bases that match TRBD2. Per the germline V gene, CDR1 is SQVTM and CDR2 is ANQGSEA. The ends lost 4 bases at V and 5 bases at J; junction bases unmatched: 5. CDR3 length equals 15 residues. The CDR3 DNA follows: TGCAGCGTTGTGGGACTAGCGGGAGGGCGCGACGAGCAGTACTTC. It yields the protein CSVVGLAGGRDEQYF.

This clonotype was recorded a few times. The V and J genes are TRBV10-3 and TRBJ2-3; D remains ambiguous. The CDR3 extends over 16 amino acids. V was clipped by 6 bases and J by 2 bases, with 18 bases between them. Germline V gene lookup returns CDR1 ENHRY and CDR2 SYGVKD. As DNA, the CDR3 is TGTGCCATCAGACGACGTCCTAAAGACGCCACAGATACGCAGTATTTT. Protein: CAIRRRPKDATDTQYF.

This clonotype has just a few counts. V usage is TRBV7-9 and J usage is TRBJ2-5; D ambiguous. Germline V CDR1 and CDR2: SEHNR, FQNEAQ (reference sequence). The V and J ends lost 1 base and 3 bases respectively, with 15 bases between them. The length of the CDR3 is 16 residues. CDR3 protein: CASSLVHFQPEETQYF. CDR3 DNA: TGTGCCAGCAGCTTAGTACACTTCCAGCCAGAAGAGACCCAGTACTTC.

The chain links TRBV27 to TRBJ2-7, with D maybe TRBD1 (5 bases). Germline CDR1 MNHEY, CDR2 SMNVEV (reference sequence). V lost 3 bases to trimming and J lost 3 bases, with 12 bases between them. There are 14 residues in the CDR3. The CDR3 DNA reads TGTGCCAGCAGTTTTAGGGGCAGTTTCTACGAGCAGTACTTC. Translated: CASSFRGSFYEQYF.

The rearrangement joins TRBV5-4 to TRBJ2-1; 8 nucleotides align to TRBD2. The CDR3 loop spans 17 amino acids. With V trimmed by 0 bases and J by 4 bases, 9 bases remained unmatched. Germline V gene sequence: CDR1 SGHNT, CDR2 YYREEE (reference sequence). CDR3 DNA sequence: TGTGCCAGCAGCTTGGTGGGGCCAGCGGGAGCTTACAATGAGCAGTTCTTC. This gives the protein CASSLVGPAGAYNEQFF.

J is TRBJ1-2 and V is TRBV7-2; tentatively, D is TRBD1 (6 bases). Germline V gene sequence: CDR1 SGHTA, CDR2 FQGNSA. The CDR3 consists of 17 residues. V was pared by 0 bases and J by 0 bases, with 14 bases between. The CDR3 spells CASSLAAGQSTNYGYTF. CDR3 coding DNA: TGTGCCAGCAGCTTAGCGGCAGGACAGTCAACTAACTATGGCTACACCTTC.

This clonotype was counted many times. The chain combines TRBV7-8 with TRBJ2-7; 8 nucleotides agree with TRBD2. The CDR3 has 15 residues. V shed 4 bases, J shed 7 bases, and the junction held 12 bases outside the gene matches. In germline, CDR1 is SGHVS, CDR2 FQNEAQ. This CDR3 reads CASSSDPAGAPEQYF. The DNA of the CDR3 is TGTGCCAGCAGCTCCGACCCAGCGGGAGCGCCAGAGCAGTACTTC.

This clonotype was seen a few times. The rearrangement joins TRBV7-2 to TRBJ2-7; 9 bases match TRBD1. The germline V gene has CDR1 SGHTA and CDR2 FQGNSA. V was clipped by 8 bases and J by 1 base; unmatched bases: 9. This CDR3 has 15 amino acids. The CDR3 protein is CASLYVGQGSYEQYF. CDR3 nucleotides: TGTGCCAGCTTATACGTGGGACAGGGTTCCTACGAGCAGTACTTC.

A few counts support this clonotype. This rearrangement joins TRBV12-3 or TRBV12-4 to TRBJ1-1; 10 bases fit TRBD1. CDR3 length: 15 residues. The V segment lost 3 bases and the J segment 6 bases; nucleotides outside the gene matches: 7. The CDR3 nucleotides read TGTGCCAGCAGTTTTTGGGACAGGGGTTGGGCTGAAGCTTTCTTT. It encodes CASSFWDRGWAEAFF.

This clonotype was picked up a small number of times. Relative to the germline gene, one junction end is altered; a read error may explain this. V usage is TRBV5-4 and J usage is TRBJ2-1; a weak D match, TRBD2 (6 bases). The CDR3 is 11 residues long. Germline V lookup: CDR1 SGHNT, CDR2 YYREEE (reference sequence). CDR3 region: CASSAGHEEFF. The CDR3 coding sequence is TGTGCCAGCAGCGCGGGGCATGAGGAGTTCTTC.

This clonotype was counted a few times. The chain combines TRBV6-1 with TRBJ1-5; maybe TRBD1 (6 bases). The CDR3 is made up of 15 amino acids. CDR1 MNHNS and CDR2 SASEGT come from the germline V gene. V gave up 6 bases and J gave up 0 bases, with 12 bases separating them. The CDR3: CASSETGISNQPQHF. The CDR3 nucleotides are TGTGCCAGCAGCGAGACAGGTATTAGCAATCAGCCCCAGCATTTT.

CDR3 residues: CASSSRQGGEQYF. In DNA form, the CDR3 reads TGTGCCAGCAGCTCAAGACAGGGTGGAGAGCAGTACTTC. The chain has TRBV7-2 and TRBJ2-7; 7 nucleotides agree with TRBD1. Germline assignment: CDR1 SGHTA and CDR2 FQGNSA. The CDR3 contains 13 residues. J was trimmed by 7 bases and V by 4 bases; bases with no gene match: 7.